This TCR beta chain was sequenced during a study of identical twins. This clonotype was seen only a few times. MiXCR was run by TCRdb on the 5' RACE reads, yielding one entry per CDR3 protein. The sample holds just under 650,000 distinct CDR3 sequences, less than 9% seen once. A further study also used this sample, focusing on yellow fever vaccine responses in identical twins.

This clonotype was sampled from a woman in her late teens or twenties in good health. The sequenced sample consisted of PBMCs.

As DNA, the CDR3 is TGTGCCAGCAGTGGAAAACAGGCCCCCTACAATGAGCAGTTCTTC. Translated: CASSGKQAPYNEQFF. The V and J genes are TRBV25-1 and TRBJ2-1, with a weak D call TRBD1 (5 bases). Trimming removed 4 bases from V and 2 bases from J, with 12 bases in between. CDR3 length equals 15 residues. The germline V gene has CDR1 MGHDK and CDR2 SYGVNS.